The text below deals with one TCR beta chain. The data were taken from a study of T cells expressing NK-cell markers. This CDR3 has 15 residues. From germline, CDR1 is SGHTA and CDR2 FQGNSA. What made the TCR beta cDNA was 5'RACE template switching with UMIs. With the 5' RACE reads reprocessed, TCRdb shows one record per CDR3 protein and no DNA. The specimen's table records roughly 380,000 distinct CDR3 sequences. Sequencing used blood T cells: a sorted CD56 or NKG2C T cell subset, CD4+ or CD8+ T cells, or bulk PBMC T cells (not recorded which). The receptor's source is a man between 18 and 69 years old in good health. The chain combines TRBV7-2 with TRBJ1-6. The CDR3 loop is CASSLSWTLNAPLHF.